Sequencing of this T cell receptor (beta chain) was carried out in a study of control samples from healthy donors and cancer patients (dated by TCRdb to 2020 to 2021). Libraries were made using the immunoSEQ multiplex PCR assay. TCRdb mirrors the immuneACCESS table, restricted to in-frame sequences. Some clones are absent from its copies; in checked studies, under half trace to an unresolved V gene, and the reason for the others is unknown. A total of about 120,000 clones appear in this sample, approximately 92% of them only once. The ten top clones hold about 1.1% of the sample. The CDR3 spans 11 residues, from the cysteine through the phenylalanine. Here the CDR3 DNA is all that survives: 33 bases in frame from base 1. V and J lose 0 bases and 8 bases, and a span of 7 bases separates them. CDR1 GTSNPN and CDR2 SVGIG were looked up in the germline V gene (reference sequence). Worth noting for this clone: No cognate antigen has been identified for it. Qualities for individual bases were not recorded, and no much larger clone is one base off.

In this chain, TRBV30 is recombined with TRBJ1-1; the D gene assignment is ambiguous. The sequence was collected from a woman aged 45-60 years with colorectal cancer. The sample was PBMCs. This receptor has the CDR3 CAWSVRAEAFF. The DNA sequence is given as TGTGCCTGGAGTGTACGCGCCGAAGCTTTCTTT.